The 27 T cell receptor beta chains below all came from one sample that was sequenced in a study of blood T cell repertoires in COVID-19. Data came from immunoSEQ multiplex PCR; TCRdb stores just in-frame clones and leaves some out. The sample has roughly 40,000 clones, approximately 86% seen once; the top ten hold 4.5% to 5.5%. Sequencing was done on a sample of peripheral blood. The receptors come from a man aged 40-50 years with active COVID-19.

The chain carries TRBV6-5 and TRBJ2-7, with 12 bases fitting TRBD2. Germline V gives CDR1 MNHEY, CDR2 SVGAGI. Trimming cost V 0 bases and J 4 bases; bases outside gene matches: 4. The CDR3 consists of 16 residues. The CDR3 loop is CASSYSASGRAYEQYF. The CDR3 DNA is TGTGCCAGCAGTTACTCAGCTAGCGGGAGGGCTTACGAGCAGTACTTC.

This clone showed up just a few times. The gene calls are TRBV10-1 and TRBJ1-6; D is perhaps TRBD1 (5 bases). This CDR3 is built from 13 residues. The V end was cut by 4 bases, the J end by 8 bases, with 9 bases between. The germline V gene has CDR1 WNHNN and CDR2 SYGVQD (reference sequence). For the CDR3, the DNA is TGCGCCAGCAGTGTGGGGCCGGATTCACCCCTCCACTTT. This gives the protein CASSVGPDSPLHF.

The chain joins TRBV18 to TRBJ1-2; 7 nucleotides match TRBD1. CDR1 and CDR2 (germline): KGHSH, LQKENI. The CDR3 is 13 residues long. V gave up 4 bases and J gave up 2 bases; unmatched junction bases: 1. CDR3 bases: TGTGCCAGCTCACTGGACAGGAACTATGGCTACACCTTC. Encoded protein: CASSLDRNYGYTF. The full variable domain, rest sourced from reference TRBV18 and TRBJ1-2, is NAGVMQNPRHLVRRRGQEARLRCSPMKGHSHVYWYRQLPEEGLKFMVYLQKENIIDESGMPKERFSAEFPKEGPSILRIQQVVRGDSAAYFCASSLDRNYGYTFGSGTRLTVV.

CDR3 DNA: TGTGCCAGCAGCCAAGATGGAGCGGACAATGAGCAGTTCTTC. This sequence encodes CASSQDGADNEQFF. The V call is TRBV4-2, the J call TRBJ2-1; D is possibly TRBD2 (5 bases). Trimming removed 0 bases from V and 5 bases from J, with 8 bases in between. This CDR3 contains 14 residues. The germline V gene encodes CDR1 LGHNA and CDR2 YNFKEQ.

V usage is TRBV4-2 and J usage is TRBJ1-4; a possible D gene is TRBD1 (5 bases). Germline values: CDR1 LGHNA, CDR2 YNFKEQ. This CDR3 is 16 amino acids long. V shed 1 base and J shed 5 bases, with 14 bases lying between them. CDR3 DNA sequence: TGTGCCAGCAGCCAAGTGAGCCAGGGCAGGAATGAAAAACTGTTTTTT. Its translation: CASSQVSQGRNEKLFF.

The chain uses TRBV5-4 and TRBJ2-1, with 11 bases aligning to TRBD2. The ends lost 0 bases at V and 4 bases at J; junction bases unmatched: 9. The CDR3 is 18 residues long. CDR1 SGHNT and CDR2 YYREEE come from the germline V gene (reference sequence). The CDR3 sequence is CASSLDSGTSGIYNEQFF. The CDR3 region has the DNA TGTGCCAGCAGCTTGGACAGTGGGACTAGCGGAATATACAATGAGCAGTTCTTC.

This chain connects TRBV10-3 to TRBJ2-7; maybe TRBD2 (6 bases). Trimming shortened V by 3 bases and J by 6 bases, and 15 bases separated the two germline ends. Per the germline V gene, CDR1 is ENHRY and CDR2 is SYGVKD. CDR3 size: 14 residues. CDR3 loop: CAISEIRNGGEQYF. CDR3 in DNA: TGTGCCATCAGTGAAATACGCAACGGGGGCGAGCAGTACTTC.

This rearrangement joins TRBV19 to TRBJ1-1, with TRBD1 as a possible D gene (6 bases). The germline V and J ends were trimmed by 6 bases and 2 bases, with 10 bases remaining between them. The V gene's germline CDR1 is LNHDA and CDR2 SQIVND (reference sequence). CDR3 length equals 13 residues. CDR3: CASSQQGNTEAFF. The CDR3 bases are TGTGCCAGTAGCCAACAGGGCAACACTGAAGCTTTCTTT.

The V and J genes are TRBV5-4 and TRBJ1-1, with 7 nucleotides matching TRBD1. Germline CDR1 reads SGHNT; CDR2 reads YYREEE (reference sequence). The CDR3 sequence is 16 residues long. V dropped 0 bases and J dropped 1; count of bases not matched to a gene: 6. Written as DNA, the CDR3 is TGTGCCAGCAGCTTGGGGGACAGACGAAGGAACACTGAAGCTTTCTTT. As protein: CASSLGDRRRNTEAFF.

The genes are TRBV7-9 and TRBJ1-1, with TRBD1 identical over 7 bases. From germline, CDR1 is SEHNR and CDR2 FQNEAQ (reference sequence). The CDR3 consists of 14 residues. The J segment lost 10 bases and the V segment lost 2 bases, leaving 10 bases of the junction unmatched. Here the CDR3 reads CASSLTTGVDPAFF. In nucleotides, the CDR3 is TGTGCCAGCAGCTTAACCACAGGGGTCGACCCAGCTTTCTTT.

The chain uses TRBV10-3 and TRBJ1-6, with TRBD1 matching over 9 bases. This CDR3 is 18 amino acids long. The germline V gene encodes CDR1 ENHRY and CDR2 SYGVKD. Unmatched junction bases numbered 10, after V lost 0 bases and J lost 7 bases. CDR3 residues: CAISESTLTGGRNSPLHF. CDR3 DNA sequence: TGTGCCATCAGTGAGTCAACCTTGACAGGGGGTAGGAATTCACCCCTCCACTTT.

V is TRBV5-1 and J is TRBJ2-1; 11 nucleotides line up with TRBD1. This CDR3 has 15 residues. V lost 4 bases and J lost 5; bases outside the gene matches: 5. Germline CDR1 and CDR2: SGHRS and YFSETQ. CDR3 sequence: CASSPRDRGDNEQFF. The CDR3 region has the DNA TGCGCCAGCAGCCCCCGGGACAGGGGGGACAATGAGCAGTTCTTC.

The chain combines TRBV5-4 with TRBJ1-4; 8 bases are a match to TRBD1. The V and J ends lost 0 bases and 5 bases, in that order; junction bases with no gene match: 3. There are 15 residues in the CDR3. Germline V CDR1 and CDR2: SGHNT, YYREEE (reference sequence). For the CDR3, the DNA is TGTGCCAGCAGCTTGGACAGGGGGTGGAATGAAAAACTGTTTTTT. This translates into CASSLDRGWNEKLFF.

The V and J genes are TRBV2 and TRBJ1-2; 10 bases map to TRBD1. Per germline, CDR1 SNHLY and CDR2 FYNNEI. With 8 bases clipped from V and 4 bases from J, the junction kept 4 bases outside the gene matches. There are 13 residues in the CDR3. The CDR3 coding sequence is TGTGCCAGCCAGACAGGGGGCGGCTATGGCTACACCTTC. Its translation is CASQTGGGYGYTF.

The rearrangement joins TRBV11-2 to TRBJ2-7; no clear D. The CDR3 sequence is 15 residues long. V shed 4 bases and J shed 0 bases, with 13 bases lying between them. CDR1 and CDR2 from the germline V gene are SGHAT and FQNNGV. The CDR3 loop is CASSSPSGGSYEQYF. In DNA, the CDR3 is TGTGCCAGCAGCTCCCCCTCCGGCGGCTCCTACGAGCAGTACTTC. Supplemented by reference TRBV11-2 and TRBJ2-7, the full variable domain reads EAGVAQSPRYKIIEKRQSVAFWCNPISGHATLYWYQQILGQGPKLLIQFQNNGVVDDSQLPKDRFSAERLKGVDSTLKIQPAKLEDSAVYLCASSSPSGGSYEQYFGPGTRLTVT.

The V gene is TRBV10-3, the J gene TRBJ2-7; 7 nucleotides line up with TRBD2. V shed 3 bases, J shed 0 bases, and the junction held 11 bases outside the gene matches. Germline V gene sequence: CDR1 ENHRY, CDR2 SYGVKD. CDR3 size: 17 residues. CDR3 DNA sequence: TGTGCCATCAGTGATGGCCCTTCTAGCGGATACTCCTACGAGCAGTACTTC. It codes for CAISDGPSSGYSYEQYF.

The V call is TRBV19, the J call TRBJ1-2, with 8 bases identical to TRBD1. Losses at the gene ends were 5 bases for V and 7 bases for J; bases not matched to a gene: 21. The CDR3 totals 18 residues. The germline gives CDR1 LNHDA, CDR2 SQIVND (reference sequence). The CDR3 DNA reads TGTGCCAGTAGTGGCCTGGGACAGGAAAGCGGCCTCAGCTTTGGCTACACCTTC. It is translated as CASSGLGQESGLSFGYTF.

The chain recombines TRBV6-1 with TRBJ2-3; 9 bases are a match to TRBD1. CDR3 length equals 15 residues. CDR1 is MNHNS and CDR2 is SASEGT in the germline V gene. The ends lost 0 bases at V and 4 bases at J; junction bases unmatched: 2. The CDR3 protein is CASSEARTGADTQYF. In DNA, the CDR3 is TGTGCCAGCAGTGAAGCGCGGACAGGGGCAGATACGCAGTATTTT.

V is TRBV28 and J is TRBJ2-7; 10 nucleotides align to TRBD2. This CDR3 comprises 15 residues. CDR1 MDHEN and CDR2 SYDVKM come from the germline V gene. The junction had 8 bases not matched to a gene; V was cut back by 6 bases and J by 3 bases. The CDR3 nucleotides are TGTGCCAGCAGCCAATTCTCTAGCGGGAGCTACGAGCAGTACTTC. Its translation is CASSQFSSGSYEQYF.

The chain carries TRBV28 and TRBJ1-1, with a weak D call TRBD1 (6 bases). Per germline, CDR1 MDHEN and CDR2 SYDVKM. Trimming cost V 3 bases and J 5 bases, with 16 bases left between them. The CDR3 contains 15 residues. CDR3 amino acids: CASSFNKGRGTEAFF. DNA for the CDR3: TGTGCCAGCAGTTTTAATAAGGGGAGGGGGACTGAAGCTTTCTTT. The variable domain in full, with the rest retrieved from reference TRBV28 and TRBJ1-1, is DVKVTQSSRYLVKRTGEKVFLECVQDMDHENMFWYRQDPGLGLRLIYFSYDVKMKEKGDIPEGYSVSREKKERFSLILESASTNQTSMYLCASSFNKGRGTEAFFGQGTRLTVV.

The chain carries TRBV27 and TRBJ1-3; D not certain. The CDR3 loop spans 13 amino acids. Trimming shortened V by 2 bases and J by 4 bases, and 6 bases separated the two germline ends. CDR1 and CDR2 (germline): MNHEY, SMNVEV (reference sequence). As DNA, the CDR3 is TGTGCCAGCAGTTTAACGGTCGGAAACACCATATATTTT. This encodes CASSLTVGNTIYF.

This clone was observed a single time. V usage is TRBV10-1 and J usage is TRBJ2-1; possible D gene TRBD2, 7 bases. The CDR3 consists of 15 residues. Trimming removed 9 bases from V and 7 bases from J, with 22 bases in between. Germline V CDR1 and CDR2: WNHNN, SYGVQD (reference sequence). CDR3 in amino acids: CARVEGGSSGNEQFF. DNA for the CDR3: TGCGCCAGGGTAGAGGGGGGGTCCTCAGGGAATGAGCAGTTCTTC.

CDR3 sequence (DNA): TGTGCCAGTAAAGAGGGCCATAACTATGGCTACACCTTC. It codes for CASKEGHNYGYTF. The rearrangement links TRBV19 to TRBJ1-2; D is uncertain. V was shortened by 7 bases and J by 1 base, with 10 bases between the two germline ends. This CDR3 has 13 residues. CDR1 and CDR2 from the germline V gene are LNHDA and SQIVND (reference sequence).

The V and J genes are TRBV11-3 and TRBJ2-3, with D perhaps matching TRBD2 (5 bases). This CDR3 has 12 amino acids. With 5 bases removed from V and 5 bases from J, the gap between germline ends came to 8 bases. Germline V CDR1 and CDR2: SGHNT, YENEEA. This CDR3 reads CASSRTGDTQYF. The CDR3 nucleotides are TGTGCCAGCAGCCGGACTGGAGATACGCAGTATTTT.

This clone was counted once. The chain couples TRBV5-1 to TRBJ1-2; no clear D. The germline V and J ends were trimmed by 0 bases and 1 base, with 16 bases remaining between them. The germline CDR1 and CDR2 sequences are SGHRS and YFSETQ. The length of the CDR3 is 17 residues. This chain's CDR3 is CASSLESGGSVNYGYTF. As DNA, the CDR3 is TGCGCCAGCAGCTTGGAAAGCGGCGGATCCGTTAACTATGGCTACACCTTC. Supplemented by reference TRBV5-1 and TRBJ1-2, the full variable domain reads KAGVTQTPRYLIKTRGQQVTLSCSPISGHRSVSWYQQTPGQGLQFLFEYFSETQRNKGNFPGRFSGRQFSNSRSEMNVSTLELGDSALYLCASSLESGGSVNYGYTFGSGTRLTVV.

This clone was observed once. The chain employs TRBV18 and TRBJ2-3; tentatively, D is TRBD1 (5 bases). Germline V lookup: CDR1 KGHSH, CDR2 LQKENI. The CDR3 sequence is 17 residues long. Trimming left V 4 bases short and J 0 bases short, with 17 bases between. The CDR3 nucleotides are TGTGCCAGCTCACTTTCTAAGGACACTTTAAGCACAGATACGCAGTATTTT. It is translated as CASSLSKDTLSTDTQYF.

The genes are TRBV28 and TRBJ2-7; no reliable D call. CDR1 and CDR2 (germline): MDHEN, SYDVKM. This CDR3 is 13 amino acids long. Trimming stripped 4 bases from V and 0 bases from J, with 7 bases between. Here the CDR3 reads CASSWRSSYEQYF. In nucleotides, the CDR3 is TGTGCCAGCAGTTGGAGAAGCTCCTACGAGCAGTACTTC.